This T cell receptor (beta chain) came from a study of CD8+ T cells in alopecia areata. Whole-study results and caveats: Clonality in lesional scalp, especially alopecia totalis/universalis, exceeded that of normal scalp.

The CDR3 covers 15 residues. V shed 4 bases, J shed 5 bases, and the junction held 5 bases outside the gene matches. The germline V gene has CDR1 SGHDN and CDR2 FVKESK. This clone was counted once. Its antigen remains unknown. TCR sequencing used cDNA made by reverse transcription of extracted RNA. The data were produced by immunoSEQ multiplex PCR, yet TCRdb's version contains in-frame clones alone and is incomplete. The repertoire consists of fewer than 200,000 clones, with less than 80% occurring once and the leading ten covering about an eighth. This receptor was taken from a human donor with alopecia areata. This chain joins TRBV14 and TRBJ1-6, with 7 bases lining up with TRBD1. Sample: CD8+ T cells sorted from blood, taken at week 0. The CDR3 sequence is CASSLGDSNNSPLHF. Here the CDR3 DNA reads TGTGCCAGCAGCCTGGGGGACAGTAATAATTCACCCCTCCACTTT.